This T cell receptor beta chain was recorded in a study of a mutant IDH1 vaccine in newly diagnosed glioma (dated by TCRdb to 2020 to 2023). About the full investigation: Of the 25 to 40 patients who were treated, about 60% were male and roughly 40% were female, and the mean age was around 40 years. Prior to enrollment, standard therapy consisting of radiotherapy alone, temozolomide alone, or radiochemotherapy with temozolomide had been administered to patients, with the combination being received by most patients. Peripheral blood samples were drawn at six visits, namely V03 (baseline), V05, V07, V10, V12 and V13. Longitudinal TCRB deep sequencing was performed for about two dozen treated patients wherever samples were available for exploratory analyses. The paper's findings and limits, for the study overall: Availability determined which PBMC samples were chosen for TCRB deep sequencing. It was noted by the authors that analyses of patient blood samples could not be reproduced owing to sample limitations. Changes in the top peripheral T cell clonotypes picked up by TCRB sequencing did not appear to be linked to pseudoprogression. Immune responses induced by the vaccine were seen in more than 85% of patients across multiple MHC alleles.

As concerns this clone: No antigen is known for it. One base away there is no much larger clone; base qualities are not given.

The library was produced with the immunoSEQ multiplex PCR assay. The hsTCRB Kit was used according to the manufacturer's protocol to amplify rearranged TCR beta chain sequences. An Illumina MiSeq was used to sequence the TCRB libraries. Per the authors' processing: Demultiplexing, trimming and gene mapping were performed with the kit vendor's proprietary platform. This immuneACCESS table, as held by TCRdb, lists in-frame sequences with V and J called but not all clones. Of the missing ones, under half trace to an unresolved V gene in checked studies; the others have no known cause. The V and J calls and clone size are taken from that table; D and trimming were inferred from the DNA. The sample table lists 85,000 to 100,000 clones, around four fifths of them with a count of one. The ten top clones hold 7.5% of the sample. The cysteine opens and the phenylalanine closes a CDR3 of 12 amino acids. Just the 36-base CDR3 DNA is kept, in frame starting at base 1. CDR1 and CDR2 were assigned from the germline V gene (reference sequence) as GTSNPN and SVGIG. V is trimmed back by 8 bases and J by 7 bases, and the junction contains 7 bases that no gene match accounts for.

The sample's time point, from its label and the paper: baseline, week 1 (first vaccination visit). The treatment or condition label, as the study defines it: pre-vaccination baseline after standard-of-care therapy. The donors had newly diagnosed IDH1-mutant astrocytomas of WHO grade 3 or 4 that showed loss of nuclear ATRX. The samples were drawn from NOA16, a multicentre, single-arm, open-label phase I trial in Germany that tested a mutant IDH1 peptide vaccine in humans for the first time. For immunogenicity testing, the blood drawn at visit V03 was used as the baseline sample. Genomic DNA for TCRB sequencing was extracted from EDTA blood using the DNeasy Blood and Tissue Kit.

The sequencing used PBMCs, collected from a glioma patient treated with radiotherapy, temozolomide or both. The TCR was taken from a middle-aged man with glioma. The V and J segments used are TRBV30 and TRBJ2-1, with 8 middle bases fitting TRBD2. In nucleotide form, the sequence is TGTGCCACAGCCGGGGGGGCAAATGAGCAGTTCTTC. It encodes CATAGGANEQFF.